This T cell receptor (beta chain) was captured in a study of T cells after posttransplantation cyclophosphamide (TCRdb year 2016). General notes on the study: T cell repertoire reconstitution was tracked by TRB sequencing after myeloablative bone marrow transplantation in which posttransplantation cyclophosphamide was used as GVHD prophylaxis. Antigen receptor sequencing covered samples from some 35 PTCy-treated patients and some 15 of their related bone marrow donors. Blood from all 30 or so PTCy patients with 1-year posttransplant specimens was subjected to TRB sequencing. In 3 patients, TRB sequencing was also performed on up to 3 more blood samples taken 2 to 5.2 years after transplant, and in 4 patients, pretransplant blood was also TRB-sequenced. Because TRA and TRB clonality correlated tightly in fewer than 10 samples, the subsequent TCR analyses were limited to TRB only. Public TRB sequences were searched against a database of over 3,000 sequences associated with responses to pathogens, tumor antigens, self-antigens and alloantigens.

Peripheral blood samples were provided by related bone marrow donors on the day of marrow donation. Viable CD3+CD4+ or CD3+CD8+ cells that were CCR7+CD45RA+CD45RO-CD95-CD27+CD28+ were classified as naive T cells. Peripheral blood and bone marrow mononuclear cells were isolated by Ficoll-Hypaque density centrifugation and were cryopreserved. CD4+ and CD8+ T cells, including naive and memory subsets, were sorted by FACS using a FACSAria II. As for this clone: This receptor's antigen is unknown. No base quality information exists; no much larger clone differs at one position.

TRB sequencing used genomic DNA with the immunoSEQ assay at survey resolution or the hsTCRB kit. The original pipeline was this. The immunoSEQ software was used for initial read processing, and the LymphoSeq R package was used for repertoire analyses. Clonality was computed as 1 minus normalized Shannon entropy, and a Gini coefficient was also calculated for each TRB dataset. Phenotypes of unsorted samples were inferred by mapping TRB sequences from sorted subsets of the recipient or donor onto the same recipient's unsorted samples. What TCRdb holds here is the immuneACCESS table cut down to in-frame rearrangements. Part of the clones is not present; checked against another copy, under half of the missing clones reflect an unresolved V gene, and the others are unexplained. The DNA gave D and trimming, while V, J and clone size come from that table. Present in this sample are about 21,000 clones, about 98% of which were seen just once. Approximately 0.15% of the sample is held by the ten biggest clonotypes.

CDR3 length: 13 amino acids, cysteine to phenylalanine. Only CDR3 DNA remains: 39 bases, in frame from the first base. V lost 4 bases and J lost 8 bases; the stretch between them is 11 bases long. The germline V gene sets CDR1 to SGHVS and CDR2 to FQNEAQ. Paper-wide results and their limitations: Across around 40 patients, TRB clonality was highly associated with recipient CMV seropositivity and CMV reactivation, and diversity in PTCy patients was similar to diversity in CNI/methotrexate controls. Donor-recipient similarity was low at 1-2 months but increased during the first year, and donor CD8+ memory clones often dominated later blood repertoires. The TRB repertoires of T cells infiltrating skin or the GI tract showed only limited overlap with the TRB repertoires found in blood.

Material: naive CD8+ T cells sorted from PBMCs. The chain is encoded by TRBV7-8 joined to TRBJ1-4; too little of a D gene remains to name it. The sequence was collected from a man aged 40-49 years in good health, CMV-negative, and a related stem cell transplant donor. The CDR3 region has the sequence CASSSLIREKLFF. DNA sequence: TGTGCCAGCAGCTCCCTGATCAGGGAAAAACTGTTTTTT.